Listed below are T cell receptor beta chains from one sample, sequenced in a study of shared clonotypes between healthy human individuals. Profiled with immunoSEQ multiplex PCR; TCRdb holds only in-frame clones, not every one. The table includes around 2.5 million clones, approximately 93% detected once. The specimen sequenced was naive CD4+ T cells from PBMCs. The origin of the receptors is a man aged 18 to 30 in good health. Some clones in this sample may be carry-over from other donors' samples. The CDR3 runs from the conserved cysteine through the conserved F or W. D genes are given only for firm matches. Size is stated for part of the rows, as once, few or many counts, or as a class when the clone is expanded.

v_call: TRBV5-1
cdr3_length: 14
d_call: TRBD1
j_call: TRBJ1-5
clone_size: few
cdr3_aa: CASSPGQNNQPQHF
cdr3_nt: TGCGCCAGCAGCCCGGGACAGAACAATCAGCCCCAGCATTTT

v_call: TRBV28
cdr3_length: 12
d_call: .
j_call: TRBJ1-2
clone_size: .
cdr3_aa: CASRLTGSGYTF
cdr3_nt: TGTGCCAGCAGGCTAACGGGTTCCGGCTACACCTTC

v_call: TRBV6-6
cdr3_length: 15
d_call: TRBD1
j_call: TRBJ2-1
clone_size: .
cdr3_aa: CASTIRTGGMGEQFF
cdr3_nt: TGTGCCAGCACCATAAGGACAGGGGGCATGGGTGAGCAGTTCTTC

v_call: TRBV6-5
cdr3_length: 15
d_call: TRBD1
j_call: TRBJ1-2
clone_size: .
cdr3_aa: CASSWAGTGAHGYTF
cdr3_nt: TGTGCCAGCAGTTGGGCCGGGACAGGGGCACATGGCTACACCTTC

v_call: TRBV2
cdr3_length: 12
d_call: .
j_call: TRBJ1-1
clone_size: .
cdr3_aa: CASTTPNTEAFF
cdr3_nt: TGTGCCAGCACTACACCGAACACTGAAGCTTTCTTT

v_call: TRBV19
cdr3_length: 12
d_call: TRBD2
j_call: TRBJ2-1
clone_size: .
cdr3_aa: CASSLGGGEQFF
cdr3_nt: TGTGCCAGTAGTTTGGGCGGGGGGGAGCAGTTCTTC

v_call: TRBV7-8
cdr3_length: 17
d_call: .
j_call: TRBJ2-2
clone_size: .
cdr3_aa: CASSPDRIPTNTGELFF
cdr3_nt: TGTGCCAGCAGCCCCGACAGAATTCCGACTAACACCGGGGAGCTGTTTTTT

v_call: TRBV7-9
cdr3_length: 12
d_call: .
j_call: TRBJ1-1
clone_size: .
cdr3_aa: CASSPRPFEAFF
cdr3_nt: TGTGCCAGCAGTCCCCGCCCCTTTGAAGCTTTCTTT

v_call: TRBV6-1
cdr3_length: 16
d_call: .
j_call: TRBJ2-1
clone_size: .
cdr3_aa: CASSEAKYSSYNEQFF
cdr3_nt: TGTGCCAGCAGTGAAGCGAAGTATAGCTCCTACAATGAGCAGTTCTTC

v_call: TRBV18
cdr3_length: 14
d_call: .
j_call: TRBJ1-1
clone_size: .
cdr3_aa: CASSRVRSTGEAFF
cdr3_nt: TGTGCCAGCTCACGTGTTCGGTCGACGGGTGAAGCTTTCTTT

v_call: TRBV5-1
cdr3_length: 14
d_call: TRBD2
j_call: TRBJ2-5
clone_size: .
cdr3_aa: CASSLTSGRETQYF
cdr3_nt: TGCGCCAGCAGCCTCACTAGCGGGAGAGAGACCCAGTACTTC

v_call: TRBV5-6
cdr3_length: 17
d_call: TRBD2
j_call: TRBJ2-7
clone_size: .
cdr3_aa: CASSLFTSGRAAYEQYF
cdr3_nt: TGTGCCAGCAGCTTGTTTACTAGCGGGAGGGCCGCCTACGAGCAGTACTTC

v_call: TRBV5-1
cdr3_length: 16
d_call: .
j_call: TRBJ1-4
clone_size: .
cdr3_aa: CASSQGRAGTNEKLFF
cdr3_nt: TGCGCCAGCAGCCAAGGGAGAGCAGGGACTAATGAAAAACTGTTTTTT

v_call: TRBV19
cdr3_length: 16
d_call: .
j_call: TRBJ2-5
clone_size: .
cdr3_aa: CASRFRSSHVWETQYF
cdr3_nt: TGTGCCAGCCGCTTCAGATCCTCCCATGTTTGGGAGACCCAGTACTTC

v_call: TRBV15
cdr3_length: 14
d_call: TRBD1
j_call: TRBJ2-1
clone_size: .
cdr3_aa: CATSRPQGDSEQFF
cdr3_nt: TGTGCCACCAGCAGACCACAGGGGGACAGTGAGCAGTTCTTC

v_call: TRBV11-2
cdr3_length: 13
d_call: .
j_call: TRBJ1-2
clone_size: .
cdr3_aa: CASTSRSGGGYTF
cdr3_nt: TGTGCCAGCACCTCCAGGAGCGGGGGAGGCTACACCTTC

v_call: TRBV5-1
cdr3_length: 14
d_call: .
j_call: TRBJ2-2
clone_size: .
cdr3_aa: CASSLRGNTGELFF
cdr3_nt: TGCGCCAGCAGCTTGCGGGGGAACACCGGGGAGCTGTTTTTT

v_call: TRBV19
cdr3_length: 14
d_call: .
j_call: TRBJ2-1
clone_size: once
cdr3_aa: CASSIGGGTNEQFF
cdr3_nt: TGTGCCAGTAGTATTGGCGGCGGAACCAATGAGCAGTTCTTC

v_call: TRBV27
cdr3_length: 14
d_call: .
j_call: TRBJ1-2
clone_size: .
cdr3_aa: CASSFRRGSYGYTF
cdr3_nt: TGTGCCAGCAGTTTTAGGAGGGGTTCCTATGGCTACACCTTC

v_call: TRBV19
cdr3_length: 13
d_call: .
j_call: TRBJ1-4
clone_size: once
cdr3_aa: CASSLGFNEKLFF
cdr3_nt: TGTGCCAGTAGTCTCGGGTTTAATGAAAAACTGTTTTTT

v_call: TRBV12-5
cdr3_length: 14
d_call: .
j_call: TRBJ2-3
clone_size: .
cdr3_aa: CASGLRGAADTQYF
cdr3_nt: TGTGCTAGTGGTTTGCGGGGGGCGGCAGATACGCAGTATTTT

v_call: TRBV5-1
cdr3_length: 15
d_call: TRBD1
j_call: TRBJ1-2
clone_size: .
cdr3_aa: CASSLTTGGLKGYTF
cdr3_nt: TGCGCCAGCAGCTTGACGACAGGGGGCTTAAAGGGCTACACCTTC

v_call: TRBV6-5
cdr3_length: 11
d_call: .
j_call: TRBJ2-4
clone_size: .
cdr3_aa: CASSSPGLQYF
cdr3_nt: TGTGCCAGCAGCTCTCCGGGACTTCAGTACTTC

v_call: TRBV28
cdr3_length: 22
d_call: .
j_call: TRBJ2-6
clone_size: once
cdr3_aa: CASSSVGGRQGPRSSGANVLTF
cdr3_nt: TGTGCCAGCAGTTCCGTGGGGGGCCGACAGGGACCTCGATCCTCTGGGGCCAACGTCCTGACTTTC

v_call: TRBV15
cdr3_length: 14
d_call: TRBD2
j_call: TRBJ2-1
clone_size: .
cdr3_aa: CAISLWREGSSPFF
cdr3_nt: TGTGCCATCTCTCTTTGGCGGGAGGGCTCGTCGCCGTTCTTC

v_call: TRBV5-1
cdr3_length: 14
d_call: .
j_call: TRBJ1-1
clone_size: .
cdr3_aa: CASSLPVADGEAFF
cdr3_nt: TGCGCCAGCAGCTTGCCAGTCGCGGACGGTGAAGCTTTCTTT

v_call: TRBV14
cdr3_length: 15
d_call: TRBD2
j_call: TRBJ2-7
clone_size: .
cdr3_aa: CASSVTSGRGYEQYF
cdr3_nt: TGTGCCAGCAGCGTCACTAGCGGGAGGGGCTACGAGCAGTACTTC

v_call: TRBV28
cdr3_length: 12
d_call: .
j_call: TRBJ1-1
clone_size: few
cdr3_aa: CASSSGTTEAFF
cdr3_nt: TGTGCCAGCAGTTCCGGGACAACTGAAGCTTTCTTT

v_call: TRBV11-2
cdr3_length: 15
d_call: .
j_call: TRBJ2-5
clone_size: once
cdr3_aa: CASSLSAVLVETQYF
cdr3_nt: TGTGCCAGCAGCTTAAGCGCAGTCCTTGTGGAGACCCAGTACTTC

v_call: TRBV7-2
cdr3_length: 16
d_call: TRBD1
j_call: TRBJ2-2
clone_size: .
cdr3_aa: CASSLAVTGGTGELFF
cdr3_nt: TGTGCCAGCAGCTTAGCCGTGACAGGGGGCACCGGGGAGCTGTTTTTT

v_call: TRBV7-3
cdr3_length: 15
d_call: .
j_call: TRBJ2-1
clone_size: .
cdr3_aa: CASAAEGSPYNEQFF
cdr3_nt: TGTGCCAGCGCCGCTGAGGGTAGCCCTTACAATGAGCAGTTCTTC

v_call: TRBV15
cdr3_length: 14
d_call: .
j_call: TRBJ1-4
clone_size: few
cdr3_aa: CATSRDRTNEKLFF
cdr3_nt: TGTGCCACCAGCCGAGACAGGACTAATGAAAAACTGTTTTTT

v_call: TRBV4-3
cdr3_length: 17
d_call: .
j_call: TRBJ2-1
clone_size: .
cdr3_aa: CASSQDYPRGDYNEQFF
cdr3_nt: TGCGCCAGCAGCCAAGATTATCCCAGGGGGGACTACAATGAGCAGTTCTTC

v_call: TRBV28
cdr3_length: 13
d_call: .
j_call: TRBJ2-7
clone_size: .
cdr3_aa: CASSSGLGLEQYF
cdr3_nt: TGTGCCAGCAGTTCGGGCCTAGGTCTCGAGCAGTACTTC

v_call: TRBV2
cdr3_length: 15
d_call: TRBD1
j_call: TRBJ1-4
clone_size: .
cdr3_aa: CASSPQGATNEKLFF
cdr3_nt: TGTGCCAGCAGTCCTCAGGGGGCAACTAATGAAAAACTGTTTTTT

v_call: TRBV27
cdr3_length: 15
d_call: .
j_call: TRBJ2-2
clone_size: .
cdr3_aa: CASSLIDSNTGELFF
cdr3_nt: TGTGCCAGCAGTTTAATCGACAGCAACACCGGGGAGCTGTTTTTT

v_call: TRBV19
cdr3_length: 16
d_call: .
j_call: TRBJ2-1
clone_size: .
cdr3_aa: CASSIGGRGRHNEQFF
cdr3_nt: TGTGCCAGTAGTATAGGTGGCAGGGGACGACACAATGAGCAGTTCTTC

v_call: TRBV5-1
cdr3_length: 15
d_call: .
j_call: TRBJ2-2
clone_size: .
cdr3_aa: CASRVPGIDTGELFF
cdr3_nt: TGCGCCAGCAGGGTCCCGGGAATTGACACCGGGGAGCTGTTTTTT

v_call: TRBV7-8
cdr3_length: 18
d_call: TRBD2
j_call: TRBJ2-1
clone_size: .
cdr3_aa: CASSLDGSGLAGGAEQFF
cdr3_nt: TGTGCCAGCAGCTTAGATGGATCTGGACTAGCGGGAGGTGCTGAGCAGTTCTTC

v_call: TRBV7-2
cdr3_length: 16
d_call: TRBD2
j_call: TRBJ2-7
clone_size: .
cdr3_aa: CASSLDGTSGIYEQYF
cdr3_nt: TGTGCCAGCAGCTTAGATGGGACTAGCGGGATCTACGAGCAGTACTTC

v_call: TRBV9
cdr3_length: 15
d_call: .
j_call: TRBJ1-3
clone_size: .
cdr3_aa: CASSVGTGSGNTIYF
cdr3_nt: TGTGCCAGCAGCGTTGGAACGGGCTCTGGAAACACCATATATTTT